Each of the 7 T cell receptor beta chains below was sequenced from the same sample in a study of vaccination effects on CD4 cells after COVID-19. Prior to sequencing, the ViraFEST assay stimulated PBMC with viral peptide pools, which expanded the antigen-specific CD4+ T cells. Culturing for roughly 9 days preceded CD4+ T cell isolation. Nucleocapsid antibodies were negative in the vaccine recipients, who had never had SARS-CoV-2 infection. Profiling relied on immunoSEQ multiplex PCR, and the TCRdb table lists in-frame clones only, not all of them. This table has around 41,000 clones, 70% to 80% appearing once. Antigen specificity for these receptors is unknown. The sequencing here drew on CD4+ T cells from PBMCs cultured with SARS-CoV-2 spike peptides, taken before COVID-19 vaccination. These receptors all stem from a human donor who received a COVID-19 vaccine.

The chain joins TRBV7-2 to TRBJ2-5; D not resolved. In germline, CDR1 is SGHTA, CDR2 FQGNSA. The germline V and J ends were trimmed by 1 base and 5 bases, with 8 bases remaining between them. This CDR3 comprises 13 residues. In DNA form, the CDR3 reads TGTGCCAGCAGCTTAGTCTTCGGGGAGACCCAGTACTTC. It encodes CASSLVFGETQYF.

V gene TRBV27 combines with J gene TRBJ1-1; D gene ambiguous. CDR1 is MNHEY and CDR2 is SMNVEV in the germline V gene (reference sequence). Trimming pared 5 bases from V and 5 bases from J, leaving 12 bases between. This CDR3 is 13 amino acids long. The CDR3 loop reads CASSAETRTEAFF. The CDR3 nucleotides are TGTGCCAGCAGTGCGGAGACGAGGACTGAAGCTTTCTTT.

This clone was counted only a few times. CDR3 coding DNA: TGCGCCAGCAGCGAGACTAGCGGGGGGGCAAACACCGGGGAGCTGTTTTTT. This gives the protein CASSETSGGANTGELFF. The chain employs TRBV5-1 and TRBJ2-2; TRBD2 aligns across 14 bases. The CDR3 contains 17 residues. Germline loops: CDR1 SGHRS, CDR2 YFSETQ. Trimming removed 4 bases from V and 2 bases from J; junction bases left unmatched: 4.

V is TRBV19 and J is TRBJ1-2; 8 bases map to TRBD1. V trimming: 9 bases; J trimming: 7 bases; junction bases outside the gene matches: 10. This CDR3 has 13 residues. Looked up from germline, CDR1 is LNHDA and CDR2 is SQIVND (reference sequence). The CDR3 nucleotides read TGTGCCAGCGATGGGAGACAGGGGATTGGCTACACCTTC. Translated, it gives CASDGRQGIGYTF.

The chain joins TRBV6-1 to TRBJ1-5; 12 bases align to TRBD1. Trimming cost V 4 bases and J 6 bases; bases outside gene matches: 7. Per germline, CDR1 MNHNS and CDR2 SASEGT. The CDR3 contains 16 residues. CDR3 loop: CASSVAGTGGVQPQHF. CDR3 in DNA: TGTGCCAGCAGTGTCGCCGGGACAGGGGGCGTTCAGCCCCAGCATTTT.

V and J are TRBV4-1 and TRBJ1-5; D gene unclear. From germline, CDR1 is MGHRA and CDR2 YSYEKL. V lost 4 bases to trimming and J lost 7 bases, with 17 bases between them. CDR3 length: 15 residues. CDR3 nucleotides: TGCGCCAGCAGCCGCCAATCTTCCTCGGACCAGCCCCAGCATTTT. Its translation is CASSRQSSSDQPQHF.

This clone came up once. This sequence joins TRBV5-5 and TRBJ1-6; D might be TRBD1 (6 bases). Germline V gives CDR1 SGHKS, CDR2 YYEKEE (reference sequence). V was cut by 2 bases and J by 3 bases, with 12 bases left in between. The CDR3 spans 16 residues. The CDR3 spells CASSFSQGIYNSPLHF. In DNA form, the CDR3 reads TGTGCCAGCAGCTTCTCACAGGGAATCTATAATTCACCCCTCCACTTT.